This TCR beta chain was found in a study of glioma-infiltrating T cells after dendritic cell vaccination (dated by TCRdb to 2016 to 2017). As for the study more broadly: Of the roughly 15 glioblastoma patients in the cohort, all drawn from Phase I and II dendritic cell vaccination trials, 9 were newly diagnosed and 6 had recurrent disease. Autologous tumor lysate-pulsed dendritic cell vaccination was administered to the patients between 2003 and 2012. To make the vaccine, monocyte-derived dendritic cells were cultured for six to eight days with IL-4 and GM-CSF and then pulsed overnight with autologous tumor lysate. Each patient was given three intradermal dendritic cell vaccine injections, spaced two weeks apart, in the arm below the axilla. In glioblastoma patients vaccinated with dendritic cells, deep sequencing of TCR beta CDR3 regions served to measure the amount of tumor-infiltrating lymphocytes and to compare repertoires between tumor and blood. Survival after dendritic cell vaccination was correlated with TCR sequencing metrics such as TIL content and the overlap between tumor and blood repertoires. Paper-wide results and their limitations: The cohort was small and heterogeneous, few patients had complete blood and tumor sets, and even fewer had initial-recurrent tumor pairs. TCR clonality showed no direct relationship with survival, which suggests that a diverse polyclonal response may matter. The response model built on TCR overlap across three groups was characterized as speculative, with prospective validation still needed. Longer time to progression and overall survival after dendritic cell vaccination were predicted by higher estimated pretreatment TIL content.

TCRB CDR3 regions were amplified from approximately 2 ug genomic DNA, or all available DNA if less, using the immunoSEQ assay. The multiplex PCR relied on 60 forward primers for TCR V beta segments and 13 reverse primers for J beta segments. To estimate reads per starting template, synthetic control templates were spiked into each sample at limiting dilution. Reads of 87 bp were generated by sequencing on the Illumina HiSeq System. From the authors' description of their analysis: PCR and sequencing errors were removed by merging closely related sequences with a nearest neighbor algorithm. TCR overlap was measured as the percentage of unique tumor TCR beta sequences that were also present in the peripheral blood of the same patient. TCRdb retrieved this table from immuneACCESS and kept in-frame rearrangements only. Not all clones are present; in checked studies, unresolved V genes account for under half, and no reason is known for the remainder. Clone size and the V and J calls come from that table; the DNA yielded D and trimming. In this sample the table shows approximately 110,000 clones, nearly 90% of which occur a single time. The top ten constitute more than 2.5% of the sample.

With regard to this clone: No antigen is known for it. Base qualities were left out, and no much larger clone turns up one base away.

The time point label, as the study defines it: after dendritic cell vaccination, including at tumor progression/relapse. To be selected, patients needed enough residual fresh-frozen tumor tissue and more than two years of available survival data. Molecular status otherwise varied across the glioblastoma patients, but none of them carried an isocitrate dehydrogenase mutation. PBMC were collected before vaccination, two weeks after the third vaccination, and at tumor progression when it occurred. Genomic DNA was extracted with the Qiagen DNeasy Blood extraction Kit. CDR1 SNHLY and CDR2 FYNNEI are derived from the germline V gene. From V the trimming removes 4 bases and from J it removes 7 bases, while the gene matches leave 5 bases of the junction unaccounted for. From the cysteine up to the phenylalanine, the CDR3 has a length of 14 residues. The kept DNA is CDR3 alone, 42 bases in frame from the first base.

This specimen was blood, taken after dendritic cell vaccination. The rearranged chain carries TRBV2 and TRBJ1-5; 9 bases in the junction line up with TRBD1. The sequence was obtained from a human donor with glioblastoma. The CDR3 sequence is CASSVQGALQPQHF. The nucleotides are TGTGCCAGCAGTGTACAGGGGGCTTTACAGCCCCAGCATTTT.